These T cell receptor beta chains were read from a single sample in a study of shared clonotypes between healthy human individuals. Using immunoSEQ multiplex PCR, the repertoire was profiled, and TCRdb retains in-frame clones only, with some absent. The table has roughly 1,000,000 clones, around three quarters seen once. The sample was memory CD4+ T cells from PBMCs. Receptors were obtained from a man aged 18 to 30 in good health. Some clones in this sample may be carry-over from other donors' samples. Each CDR3 is given with its conserved first and last residue. The D gene is left open where the match is weak. Rows give clone size only sometimes, using once, few, many, or a class for an expanded clone.

>TRBV28|.|TRBJ2-4|.
CASRSPGLKGNIQYF
TGTGCCAGCAGATCCCCCGGGCTAAAGGGAAACATTCAGTACTTC
>TRBV28|.|TRBJ2-5|TRBD1
CASSLRGQGAKTQYF
TGTGCCAGCAGTTTACGTGGACAGGGGGCGAAGACCCAGTACTTC
>TRBV5-1|.|TRBJ1-1|TRBD1
CASSLAPDRGGVAFF
TGCGCCAGCAGCTTGGCCCCCGACAGGGGCGGAGTTGCTTTCTTT
>TRBV6-5|.|TRBJ2-1|TRBD1
CASSSRRQGKRDEQFF
TGTGCCAGCAGTTCACGCCGACAGGGGAAACGGGATGAGCAGTTCTTC
>TRBV6-6|.|TRBJ2-5|.
CASRTGTLTGETQYF
TGTGCCAGCAGGACCGGGACCTTAACCGGAGAGACCCAGTACTTC
>TRBV7-9|.|TRBJ2-7|TRBD1
CASSPWGDREYEQYF
TGTGCCAGCAGCCCTTGGGGGGACAGGGAATACGAGCAGTACTTC
>TRBV19|.|TRBJ2-7|TRBD1
CASSNLRDRGPYYEQYF
TGTGCCAGTAGTAACCTCCGGGACAGGGGGCCTTACTACGAGCAGTACTTC
>TRBV4-2|.|TRBJ2-7|TRBD2
CASSQGDYNAGLADEQYF
TGTGCCAGCAGCCAAGGGGACTATAACGCGGGACTAGCGGACGAGCAGTACTTC
>TRBV7-3|.|TRBJ2-1|.
CASSFIGSSYNEQFF
TGTGCCAGCAGCTTCATCGGGTCCTCCTACAATGAGCAGTTCTTC
>TRBV20-1|.|TRBJ2-2|.
CSARDRAELFF
TGCAGTGCTAGAGATCGGGCGGAGCTGTTTTTT
>TRBV19|.|TRBJ1-4|.
CASSIGSGGEKLFF
TGTGCCAGTAGTATAGGATCGGGAGGCGAAAAACTGTTTTTT
>TRBV29-1|.|TRBJ1-2|TRBD1
CSVGGQLYGYTF
TGCAGCGTGGGGGGACAGCTCTATGGCTACACCTTC
>TRBV20-1|many|TRBJ1-1|.
CSARRLAFF
TGCAGTGCTAGGCGCTTAGCTTTCTTT
>TRBV19|.|TRBJ2-1|.
CASSLGRAYNEQFF
TGTGCCAGTAGTTTAGGCAGGGCCTACAATGAGCAGTTCTTC
>TRBV6-1|.|TRBJ2-1|TRBD2
CASSPMVAGGNEQFF
TGTGCCAGCAGCCCCATGGTAGCGGGAGGCAATGAGCAGTTCTTC
>TRBV4-2|.|TRBJ2-3|TRBD2
CASSQVGPYREVALDTQYF
TGTGCCAGCAGCCAAGTGGGACCCTATCGGGAGGTTGCATTAGATACGCAGTATTTT
>TRBV18|.|TRBJ2-3|.
CASSPFGGTSTDTQYF
TGTGCCAGCTCGCCCTTTGGCGGGACCAGCACAGATACGCAGTATTTT
>TRBV28|.|TRBJ2-3|TRBD2
CASITGTSVPDTQYF
TGTGCCAGCATCACAGGGACTAGTGTGCCAGATACGCAGTATTTT
>TRBV29-1|.|TRBJ1-1|.
CSVEDPGRENTEAFF
TGCAGCGTTGAAGATCCAGGCCGCGAGAACACTGAAGCTTTCTTT
>TRBV7-9|.|TRBJ2-7|.
CASSLDSWEQYF
TGTGCCAGCAGCTTAGACTCGTGGGAGCAGTACTTC
>TRBV7-2|.|TRBJ2-7|.
CASSFLGGQYEQYF
TGTGCCAGCAGCTTCCTCGGGGGGCAGTACGAGCAGTACTTC
>TRBV4-1|.|TRBJ1-2|TRBD1
CASRHFPPGTGEENGYTF
TGCGCCAGCAGACACTTCCCTCCGGGGACAGGGGAAGAGAATGGCTACACCTTC
>TRBV5-1|.|TRBJ1-2|TRBD1
CASSLRLGTGDPGGYTF
TGCGCCAGCAGCTTACGACTCGGGACAGGCGATCCCGGTGGCTACACCTTC
>TRBV28|once|TRBJ2-7|.
CASSRQRSPYEQYF
TGTGCCAGCAGTAGACAGCGAAGCCCCTACGAGCAGTACTTC
>TRBV11-1|.|TRBJ2-7|.
CASSLRPTFYEQYF
TGTGCCAGCAGCTTACGACCAACATTCTACGAGCAGTACTTC
>TRBV11-2|once|TRBJ1-4|.
CASSPLGGAYNEKLFF
TGTGCCAGCAGCCCTTTGGGGGGAGCCTATAATGAAAAACTGTTTTTT
>TRBV7-2|.|TRBJ2-7|.
CASSLDLISLREQYF
TGTGCCAGCAGCTTAGATCTCATTAGCCTGAGGGAGCAGTACTTC
>TRBV9|.|TRBJ2-3|.
CASRGLGTDTQYF
TGTGCCAGCAGGGGACTGGGCACAGATACGCAGTATTTT
>TRBV28|.|TRBJ2-2|TRBD2
CASSFGLAGGYTGELFF
TGTGCCAGCAGTTTTGGGCTAGCGGGAGGGTACACCGGGGAGCTGTTTTTT
>TRBV10-3|.|TRBJ2-7|.
CAISESIGAGYEQYF
TGTGCCATCAGTGAGTCGATCGGTGCAGGGTACGAGCAGTACTTC
>TRBV5-4|.|TRBJ2-1|TRBD2
CASSFAGGLGSYNEQFF
TGTGCCAGCAGCTTTGCGGGGGGGTTGGGATCCTACAATGAGCAGTTCTTC
>TRBV5-1|once|TRBJ1-4|.
CASSLVTDGNEKLFF
TGCGCCAGCAGCTTGGTTACGGACGGGAATGAAAAACTGTTTTTT
>TRBV28|.|TRBJ1-5|.
CASSFHGTPGQPQHF
TGTGCCAGCAGTTTTCACGGGACCCCCGGTCAGCCCCAGCATTTT
>TRBV7-9|.|TRBJ2-1|TRBD1
CASSRTDRVYNEQFF
TGTGCCAGCAGCCGCACGGACAGGGTTTACAATGAGCAGTTCTTC
>TRBV5-1|few|TRBJ1-2|.
CASSLEAGANYGYTF
TGCGCCAGCAGCTTGGAGGCAGGGGCTAACTATGGCTACACCTTC
>TRBV7-3|.|TRBJ1-1|.
CASSLMAGGNTEAFF
TGTGCCAGCAGCTTAATGGCCGGCGGGAACACTGAAGCTTTCTTT
>TRBV5-1|.|TRBJ2-5|.
CASSLVGSRRETQYF
TGCGCCAGCAGCTTGGTAGGGTCCCGCAGGGAGACCCAGTACTTC
>TRBV11-3|.|TRBJ1-2|TRBD1
CASSWDRWYGYTF
TGTGCCAGCTCTTGGGACAGATGGTATGGCTACACCTTC
>TRBV4-1|.|TRBJ2-7|TRBD2
CASSQDGTSGSYEQYF
TGCGCCAGCAGCCAAGATGGGACTAGCGGAAGCTACGAGCAGTACTTC
>TRBV9|.|TRBJ2-1|.
CASSVEGYNEQFF
TGTGCCAGCAGCGTAGAGGGGTACAATGAGCAGTTCTTC
>TRBV7-9|.|TRBJ1-3|.
CASSFGQSSGNTIYF
TGTGCCAGCAGCTTTGGACAGAGCTCTGGAAACACCATATATTTT
>TRBV5-1|.|TRBJ1-4|.
CASSLGQGGEKLFF
TGCGCCAGCAGCTTGGGGCAGGGCGGCGAAAAACTGTTTTTT
>TRBV6-1|.|TRBJ1-5|.
CASSDFWGNSNQPQHF
TGTGCCAGCAGTGATTTTTGGGGTAATAGCAATCAGCCCCAGCATTTT
>TRBV27|.|TRBJ1-6|TRBD1
CASSLFPTGFSSYNSPLHF
TGTGCCAGCAGTTTATTCCCGACAGGGTTTAGCTCCTATAATTCACCCCTCCACTTT
>TRBV7-8|.|TRBJ1-4|.
CASSSQLGSNEKLFF
TGTGCCAGCAGCTCTCAGTTGGGCAGTAATGAAAAACTGTTTTTT
>TRBV5-5|few|TRBJ1-1|.
CASSFLNTEAFF
TGTGCCAGCAGCTTTCTGAACACTGAAGCTTTCTTT
>TRBV28|.|TRBJ2-1|.
CASRERNNEQFF
TGTGCCAGCAGGGAGCGAAACAATGAGCAGTTCTTC
>TRBV18|.|TRBJ2-5|.
CASSPPNGETQYF
TGTGCCAGCTCACCACCGAACGGAGAGACCCAGTACTTC
>TRBV7-2|.|TRBJ2-4|TRBD1
CASSFLGTGENIQYF
TGTGCCAGCAGCTTTCTAGGGACAGGCGAAAACATTCAGTACTTC
>TRBV5-1|.|TRBJ2-1|TRBD2
CASSLGGTSGYNEQFF
TGCGCCAGCAGCTTGGGAGGGACTAGTGGGTACAATGAGCAGTTCTTC
>TRBV19|.|TRBJ2-6|.
CATRLSGANVLTF
TGTGCCACCAGACTTTCTGGTGCCAACGTCCTGACTTTC
>TRBV30|few|TRBJ1-5|.
CAWSAGLNQPQHF
TGTGCCTGGAGTGCAGGGCTCAATCAGCCCCAGCATTTT
>TRBV5-1|.|TRBJ1-1|.
CASSRGDTMNTEAFF
TGCGCCAGCAGTAGGGGGGACACGATGAACACTGAAGCTTTCTTT